The count of the clone carrying this T cell receptor beta chain is one. Its antigen is undetermined. The source of the sample is a study of Ad26.COV2.S vaccination and SARS-CoV-2 variants. Study-wide context: Of the COV1001 trial arms, the Ad26.COV2.S arm included the donor. Once, or twice with 56 days between doses, Ad26.COV2.S was given intramuscularly.

Study conclusions and caveats: Substantial breadth was reported for post-vaccination spike-specific CD8+ and CD4+ T cells. Vaccine and placebo groups showed comparable non-spike TCR breadth.

V lost 4 bases to trimming and J lost 1 base; unmatched junction nucleotides: 1. Germline assignment: CDR1 LGHNA and CDR2 YSLEER. The CDR3 is 13 amino acids. Described treatment: about 20 received Ad26.COV2.S at low or high dose, single or two shots; about 5 received placebo; per-sample allocation not given. The investigators took samples on day 63 after the first vaccine or placebo injection. The table came from immunoSEQ multiplex PCR; TCRdb's copy has only in-frame clones and leaves some out. This sample has a few hundred thousand clones, with roughly 90% found just once. The sequence was obtained from a person between 18 and 65 years old who received the Ad26.COV2.S COVID-19 vaccine or a placebo. The chain uses TRBV4-3 and TRBJ2-7, with 7 bases aligning to TRBD1. Here the sequenced sample was peripheral blood, taken in a trial of Ad26.COV2.S vaccine versus placebo. For the CDR3, the DNA is TGCGCCAGCAGCCGGGGACAGTCCTACGAGCAGTACTTC. This translates into CASSRGQSYEQYF.